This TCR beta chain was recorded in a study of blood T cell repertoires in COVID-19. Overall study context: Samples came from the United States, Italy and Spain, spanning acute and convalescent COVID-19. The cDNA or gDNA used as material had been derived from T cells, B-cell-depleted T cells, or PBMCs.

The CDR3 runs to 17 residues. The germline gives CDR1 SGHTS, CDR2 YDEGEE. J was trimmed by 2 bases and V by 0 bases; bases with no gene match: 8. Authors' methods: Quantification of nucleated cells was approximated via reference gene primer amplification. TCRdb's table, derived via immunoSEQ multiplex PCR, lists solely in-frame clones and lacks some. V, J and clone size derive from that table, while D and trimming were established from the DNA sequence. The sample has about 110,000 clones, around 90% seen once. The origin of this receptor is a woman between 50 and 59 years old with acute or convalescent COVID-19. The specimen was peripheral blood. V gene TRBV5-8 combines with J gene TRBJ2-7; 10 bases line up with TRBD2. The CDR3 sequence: CASSLEAGGPMTYEQYF. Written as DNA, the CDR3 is TGTGCCAGCAGCTTGGAAGCGGGAGGGCCGATGACCTACGAGCAGTACTTC.